The present TCR beta chain was sequenced within a study of blood T cell repertoires in COVID-19. In the study overall: T cells, B-cell-depleted T cells, or PBMCs supplied cDNA or gDNA.

The CDR3 consists of 18 residues. Germline loops: CDR1 SGHRS, CDR2 YFSETQ. V dropped 4 bases and J dropped 0; count of bases not matched to a gene: 12. Sequencing used immunoSEQ multiplex PCR; TCRdb keeps in-frame clones, though not all of them. The table shows 250,000 or so clones, with roughly 86% occurring only once. The sequence derives from a man aged 50 to 59 with acute or convalescent COVID-19. Sequenced material: peripheral blood. The gene calls are TRBV5-1 and TRBJ1-5, with 8 bases aligning to TRBD1. CDR3 DNA: TGCGCCAGCAGCCCGGGGGTACCGGGACAGGTTAGCAATCAGCCCCAGCATTTT. This translates into CASSPGVPGQVSNQPQHF.